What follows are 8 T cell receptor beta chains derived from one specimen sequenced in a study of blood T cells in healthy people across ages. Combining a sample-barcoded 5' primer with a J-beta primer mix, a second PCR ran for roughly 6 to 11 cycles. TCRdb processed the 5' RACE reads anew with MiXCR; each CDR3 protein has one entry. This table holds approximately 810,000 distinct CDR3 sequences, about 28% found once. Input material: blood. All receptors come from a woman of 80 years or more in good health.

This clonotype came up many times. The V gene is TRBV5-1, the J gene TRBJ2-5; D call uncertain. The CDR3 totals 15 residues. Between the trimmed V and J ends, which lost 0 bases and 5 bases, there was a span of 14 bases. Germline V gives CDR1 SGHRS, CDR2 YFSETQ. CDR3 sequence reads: CASSLVLAQGETQYF. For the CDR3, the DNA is TGCGCCAGCAGCTTGGTTTTGGCCCAAGGGGAGACCCAGTACTTC. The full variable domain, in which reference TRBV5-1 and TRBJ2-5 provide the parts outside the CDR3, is KAGVTQTPRYLIKTRGQQVTLSCSPISGHRSVSWYQQTPGQGLQFLFEYFSETQRNKGNFPGRFSGRQFSNSRSEMNVSTLELGDSALYLCASSLVLAQGETQYFGPGTRLLVL.

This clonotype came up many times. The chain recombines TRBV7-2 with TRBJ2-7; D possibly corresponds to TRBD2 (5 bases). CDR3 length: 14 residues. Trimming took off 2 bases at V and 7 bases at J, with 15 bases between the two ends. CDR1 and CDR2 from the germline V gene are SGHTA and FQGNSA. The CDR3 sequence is CASSLNRGSWEQYF. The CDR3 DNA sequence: TGTGCCAGCAGCTTAAATCGGGGTTCTTGGGAGCAGTACTTC.

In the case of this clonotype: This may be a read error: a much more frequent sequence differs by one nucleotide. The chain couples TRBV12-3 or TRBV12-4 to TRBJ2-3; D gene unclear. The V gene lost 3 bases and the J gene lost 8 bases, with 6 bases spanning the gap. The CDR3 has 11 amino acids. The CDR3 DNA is TGTGCCAGCAGTTTGTGGGTTACGCAGTATTTT. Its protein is CASSLWVTQYF.

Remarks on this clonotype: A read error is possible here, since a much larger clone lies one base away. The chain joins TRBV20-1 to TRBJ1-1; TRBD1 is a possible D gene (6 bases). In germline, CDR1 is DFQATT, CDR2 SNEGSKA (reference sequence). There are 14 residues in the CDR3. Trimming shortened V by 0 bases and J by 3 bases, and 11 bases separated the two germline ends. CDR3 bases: TGCAGTGCTAGAGATGCAGGGGAGGACACTGAAGCTTTCTTT. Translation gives CSARDAGEDTEAFF.

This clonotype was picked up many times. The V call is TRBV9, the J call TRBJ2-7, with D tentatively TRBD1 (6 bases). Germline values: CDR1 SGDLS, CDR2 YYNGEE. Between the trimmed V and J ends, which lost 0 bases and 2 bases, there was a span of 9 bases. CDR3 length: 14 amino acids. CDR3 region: CASSVGQATYEQYF. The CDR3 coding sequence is TGTGCCAGCAGCGTAGGACAGGCCACCTACGAGCAGTACTTC. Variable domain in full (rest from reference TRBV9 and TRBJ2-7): DSGVTQTPKHLITATGQRVTLRCSPRSGDLSVYWYQQSLDQGLQFLIQYYNGEERAKGNILERFSAQQFPDLHSELNLSSLELGDSALYFCASSVGQATYEQYFGPGTRLTVT.

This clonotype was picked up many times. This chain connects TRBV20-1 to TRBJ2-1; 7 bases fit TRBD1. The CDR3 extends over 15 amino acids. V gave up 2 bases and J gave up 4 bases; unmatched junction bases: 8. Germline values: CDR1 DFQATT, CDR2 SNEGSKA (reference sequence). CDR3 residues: CSARNRGWGYNEQFF. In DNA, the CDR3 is TGCAGTGCTAGAAACAGGGGTTGGGGGTACAATGAGCAGTTCTTC.

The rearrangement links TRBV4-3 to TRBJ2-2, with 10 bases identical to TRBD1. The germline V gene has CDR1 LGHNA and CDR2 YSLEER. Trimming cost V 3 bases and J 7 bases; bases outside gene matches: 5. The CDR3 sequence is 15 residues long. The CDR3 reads CASSHRTGGSGELFF. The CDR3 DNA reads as TGCGCCAGCAGCCACCGGACAGGGGGAAGCGGGGAGCTGTTTTTT.

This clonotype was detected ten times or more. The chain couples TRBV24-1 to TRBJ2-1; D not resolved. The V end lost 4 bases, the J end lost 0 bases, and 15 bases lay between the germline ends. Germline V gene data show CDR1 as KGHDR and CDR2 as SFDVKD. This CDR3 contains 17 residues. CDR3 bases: TGTGCCACCAGTGAGAGAAGTAGGTCCCGCTCCTACAATGAGCAGTTCTTC. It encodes CATSERSRSRSYNEQFF.